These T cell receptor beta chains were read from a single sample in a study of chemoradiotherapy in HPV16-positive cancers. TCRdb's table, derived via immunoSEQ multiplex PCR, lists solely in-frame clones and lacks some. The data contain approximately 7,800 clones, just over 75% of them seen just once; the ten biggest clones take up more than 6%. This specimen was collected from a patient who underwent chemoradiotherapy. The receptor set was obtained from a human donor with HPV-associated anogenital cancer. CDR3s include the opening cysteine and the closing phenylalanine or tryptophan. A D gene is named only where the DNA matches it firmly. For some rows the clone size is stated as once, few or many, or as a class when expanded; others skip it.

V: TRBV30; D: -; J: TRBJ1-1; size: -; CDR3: CAWSPTGRGTEAFF; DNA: TGTGCCTGGAGTCCAACAGGGAGAGGCACTGAAGCTTTCTTT
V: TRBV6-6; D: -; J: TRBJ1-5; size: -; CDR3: CASSFPGANQPQHF; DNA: TGTGCCAGCAGTTTCCCCGGGGCGAATCAGCCCCAGCATTTT
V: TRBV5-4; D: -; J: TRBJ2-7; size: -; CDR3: CASSPRAGNEQYF; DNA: TGTGCCAGCAGCCCACGGGCAGGGAACGAGCAGTACTTC
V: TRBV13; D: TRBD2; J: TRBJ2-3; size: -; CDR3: CASRHRGGGEKDTQYF; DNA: TGTGCCAGCAGGCACAGAGGCGGGGGGGAAAAAGATACGCAGTATTTT
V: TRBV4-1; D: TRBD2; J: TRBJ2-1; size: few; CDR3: CASSLLAGVYEQFF; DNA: TGCGCCAGCAGCCTACTAGCGGGGGTCTATGAGCAGTTCTTC
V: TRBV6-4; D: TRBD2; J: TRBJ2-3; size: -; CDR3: CASSRGGAPDTQYF; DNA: TGTGCCAGCAGCCGCGGGGGGGCCCCAGATACGCAGTATTTT
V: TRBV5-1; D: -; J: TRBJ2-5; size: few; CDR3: CASSLSQTQYF; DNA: TGCGCCAGCAGCTTGTCGCAGACCCAGTACTTC
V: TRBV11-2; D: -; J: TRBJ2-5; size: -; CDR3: CASSLGVAQETQYF; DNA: TGTGCCAGCAGCTTAGGGGTGGCGCAAGAGACCCAGTACTTC
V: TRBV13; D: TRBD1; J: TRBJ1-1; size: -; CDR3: CASATGRGNTEAFF; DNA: TGTGCCAGCGCGACAGGGAGAGGGAACACTGAAGCTTTCTTT
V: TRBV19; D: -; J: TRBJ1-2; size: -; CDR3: CASSMAGINYGYTF; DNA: TGTGCCAGTAGTATGGCAGGGATTAACTATGGCTACACCTTC
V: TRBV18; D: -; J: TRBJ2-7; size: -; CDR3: CASSPPEGSSYEQYF; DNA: TGTGCCAGCTCACCCCCCGAAGGAAGCTCCTACGAGCAGTACTTC
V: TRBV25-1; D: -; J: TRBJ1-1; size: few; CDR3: CASGLGTNTEAFF; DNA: TGTGCCAGCGGCCTAGGGACGAACACTGAAGCTTTCTTT
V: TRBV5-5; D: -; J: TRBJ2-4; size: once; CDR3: CASNNQEWNIQYF; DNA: TGTGCCAGCAATAATCAGGAGTGGAACATTCAGTACTTC
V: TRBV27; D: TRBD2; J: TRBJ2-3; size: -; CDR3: CASSPRTSGSTDTQYF; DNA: TGTGCCAGCAGTCCTAGGACTAGCGGAAGCACAGATACGCAGTATTTT
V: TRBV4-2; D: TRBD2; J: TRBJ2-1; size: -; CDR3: CASSQGGVSGGVEQFF; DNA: TGTGCCAGCAGCCAAGGCGGGGTTAGCGGGGGGGTTGAGCAGTTCTTC
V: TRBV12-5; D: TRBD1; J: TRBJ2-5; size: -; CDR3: CASGLDRGTGQETQYF; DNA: TGTGCTAGTGGTTTGGATCGCGGGACAGGCCAAGAGACCCAGTACTTC
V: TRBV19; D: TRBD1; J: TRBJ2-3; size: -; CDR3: CASSPQGAADTQYF; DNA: TGTGCCAGTAGCCCCCAGGGGGCGGCGGATACGCAGTATTTT
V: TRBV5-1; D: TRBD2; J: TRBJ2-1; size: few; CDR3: CASSRRVAGEGYNEQFF; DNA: TGCGCCAGCAGTCGACGGGTAGCGGGTGAGGGCTACAATGAGCAGTTCTTC
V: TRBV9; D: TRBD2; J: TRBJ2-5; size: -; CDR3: CASSLAGGYQETQYF; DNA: TGTGCCAGCAGCCTAGCGGGAGGGTACCAAGAGACCCAGTACTTC
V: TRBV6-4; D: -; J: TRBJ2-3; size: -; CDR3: CASSEWEDWDTQYF; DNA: TGTGCCAGCAGTGAATGGGAAGATTGGGATACGCAGTATTTT
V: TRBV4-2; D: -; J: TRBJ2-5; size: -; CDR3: CASSQEETQYF; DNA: TGTGCCAGCAGCCAGGAAGAGACCCAGTACTTC
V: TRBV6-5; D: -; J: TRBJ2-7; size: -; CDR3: CASSFRRDAYEQYF; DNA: TGTGCCAGCAGTTTCCGACGGGACGCCTACGAGCAGTACTTC
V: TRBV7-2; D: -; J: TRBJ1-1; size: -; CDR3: CASSLQGSNTEAFF; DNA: TGTGCCAGCAGTCTGCAGGGTTCGAACACTGAAGCTTTCTTT
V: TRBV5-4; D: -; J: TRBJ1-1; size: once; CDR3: CASSLGGAGNTEAFF; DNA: TGTGCCAGCAGCTTGGGTGGGGCAGGGAACACTGAAGCTTTCTTT
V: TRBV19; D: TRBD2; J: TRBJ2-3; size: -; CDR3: CASNVAGDGTDTQYF; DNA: TGTGCCAGCAACGTAGCGGGAGATGGGACAGATACGCAGTATTTT
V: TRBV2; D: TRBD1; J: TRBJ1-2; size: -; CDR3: CASTLSRQGSNYGYTF; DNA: TGTGCCAGCACTCTATCCCGACAGGGCTCTAACTATGGCTACACCTTC
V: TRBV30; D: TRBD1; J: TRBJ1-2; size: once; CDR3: CAWSVQGAYGYTF; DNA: TGTGCCTGGAGTGTCCAGGGGGCCTATGGCTACACCTTC
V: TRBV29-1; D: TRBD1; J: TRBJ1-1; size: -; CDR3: CSGGTVNTEAFF; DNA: TGCAGCGGCGGGACAGTGAACACTGAAGCTTTCTTT
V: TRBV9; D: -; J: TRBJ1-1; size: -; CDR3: CASSPRLGSSNTEAFF; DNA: TGTGCCAGCAGCCCACGCCTCGGCAGCTCGAACACTGAAGCTTTCTTT
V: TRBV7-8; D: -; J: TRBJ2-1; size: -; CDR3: CASSPGSPHYNEQFF; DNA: TGTGCCAGCAGCCCCGGAAGCCCCCACTACAATGAGCAGTTCTTC
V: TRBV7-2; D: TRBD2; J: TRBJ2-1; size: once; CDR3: CASSPQTGTKYNEQFF; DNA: TGTGCCAGCAGCCCACAAACCGGGACTAAATACAATGAGCAGTTCTTC
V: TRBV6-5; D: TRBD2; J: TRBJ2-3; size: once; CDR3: CASRTGTSSTDTQYF; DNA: TGTGCCAGCAGGACCGGGACTAGCAGCACAGATACGCAGTATTTT
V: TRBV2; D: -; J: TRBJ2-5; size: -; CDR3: CASRPRRGFGETQYF; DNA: TGTGCCAGCAGGCCCCGGCGGGGCTTCGGAGAGACCCAGTACTTC
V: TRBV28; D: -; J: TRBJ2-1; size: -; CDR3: CASSLEKGMGKISYNEQFF; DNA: TGTGCCAGCAGTTTAGAGAAAGGTATGGGGAAAATCTCCTACAATGAGCAGTTCTTC
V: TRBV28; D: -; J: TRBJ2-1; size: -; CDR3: CASSPVGSYNEQFF; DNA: TGTGCCAGCAGTCCCGTAGGGTCCTACAATGAGCAGTTCTTC
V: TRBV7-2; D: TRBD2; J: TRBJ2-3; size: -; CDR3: CASSPRLAGATDTQYF; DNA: TGTGCCAGCAGCCCCAGACTAGCGGGGGCCACAGATACGCAGTATTTT
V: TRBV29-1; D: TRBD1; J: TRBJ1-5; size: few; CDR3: CSVEQGAGQPQHF; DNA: TGCTCCGTTGAACAGGGGGCAGGTCAGCCCCAGCATTTT
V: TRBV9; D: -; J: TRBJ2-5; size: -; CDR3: CASSVGGVALETQYF; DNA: TGTGCCAGCAGCGTAGGGGGCGTGGCTCTAGAGACCCAGTACTTC